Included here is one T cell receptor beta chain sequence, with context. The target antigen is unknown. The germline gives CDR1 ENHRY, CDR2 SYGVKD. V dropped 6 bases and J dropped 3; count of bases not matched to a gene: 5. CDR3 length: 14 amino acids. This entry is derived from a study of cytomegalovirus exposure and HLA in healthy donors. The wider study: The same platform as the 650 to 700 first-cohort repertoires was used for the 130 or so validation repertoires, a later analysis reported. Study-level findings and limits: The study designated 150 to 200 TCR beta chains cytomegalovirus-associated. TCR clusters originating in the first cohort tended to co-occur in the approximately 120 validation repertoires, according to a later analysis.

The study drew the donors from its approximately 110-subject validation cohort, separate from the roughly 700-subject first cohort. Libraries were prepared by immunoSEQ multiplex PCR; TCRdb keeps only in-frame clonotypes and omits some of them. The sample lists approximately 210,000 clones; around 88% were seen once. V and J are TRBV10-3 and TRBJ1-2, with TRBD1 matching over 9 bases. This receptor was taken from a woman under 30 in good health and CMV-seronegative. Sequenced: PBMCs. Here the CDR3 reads CAIRSQGAHYGYTF. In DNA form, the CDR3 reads TGTGCCATCAGATCACAGGGGGCGCACTATGGCTACACCTTC.